This T cell receptor beta chain was profiled in a study of blood T cell repertoires in COVID-19. Study in general: Samples representing acute and convalescent COVID-19 were sourced from the United States, Italy and Spain. The cDNA or gDNA used as material had been derived from T cells, B-cell-depleted T cells, or PBMCs.

Original methodology: Nucleated cell counts were estimated from reference gene primer amplification. The assay was immunoSEQ multiplex PCR, and TCRdb's table has in-frame clones only and misses some. V and J calls and clone size come straight from that table; D and trimming were deduced from the DNA. The data show about 270,000 clones, with roughly 86% seen just once and roughly 9.8% held by the top ten. The CDR3 loop spans 13 amino acids. J gave up 1 base and V 7 bases, and 5 bases lay outside the gene matches. Germline CDR1 reads SQVTM; CDR2 reads ANQGSEA. Specimen: peripheral blood. The origin of this receptor is a man aged 40-50 years who had recovered from COVID-19. The rearrangement uses TRBV29-1 and TRBJ1-1; 8 bases are a match to TRBD1. CDR3: CSALGQGNTEAFF. In DNA, the CDR3 is TGCAGCGCCCTCGGACAGGGGAACACTGAAGCTTTCTTT.